Following are 17 T cell receptor beta chains from one sample sequenced in a study of blood T cells in healthy people across ages. The use of a sample-barcoded 5' primer and a J-beta primer mix characterized a second PCR of roughly 7 to 11 cycles. TCRdb recomputed calls from the 5' RACE reads with MiXCR, one row per CDR3 protein. This sample has 1.5 million to 2 million distinct CDR3 sequences, with 30% to 35% found just once. The sequenced material came from blood. The receptors originated from a woman aged 25 to 39 in good health.

The chain combines TRBV6-2 or TRBV6-3 with TRBJ2-1, with 11 nucleotides matching TRBD2. There are 13 residues in the CDR3. The V gene's germline CDR1 is MNHEY and CDR2 SVGEGT. The V segment lost 7 bases and the J segment 9 bases; nucleotides outside the gene matches: 5. The DNA of the CDR3 is TGTGCCAGCATTAGCGGGGGGGCCACTGAGCAGTTCTTC. It is translated as CASISGGATEQFF.

The genes are TRBV20-1 and TRBJ2-5, with TRBD2 as a possible D gene (5 bases). Trimming pared 1 base from V and 5 bases from J, leaving 11 bases between. Germline lookup yields CDR1 DFQATT and CDR2 SNEGSKA (reference sequence). This CDR3 is 13 amino acids long. The CDR3 bases are TGCAGTGCTAGAGGGATAGCGTGGGAGACCCAGTACTTC. This sequence encodes CSARGIAWETQYF.

In its sample, this clonotype was seen a few times. V and J are TRBV3-1 and TRBJ2-5; D possibly corresponds to TRBD1 (5 bases). The V gene lost 5 bases and the J gene lost 3 bases, with 19 bases spanning the gap. Germline loops: CDR1 LGHDT, CDR2 YNNKEL (reference sequence). The CDR3 has 16 residues. In DNA form, the CDR3 reads TGTGCCAGCAGCGTCACGAAACAGGATCCGAAAGAGACCCAGTACTTC. As protein: CASSVTKQDPKETQYF.

The chain is built from TRBV27 and TRBJ2-3, with 7 positions matching TRBD2. Germline trimming cut 8 bases from V and 4 bases from J; bases unmatched to any gene: 15. This CDR3 is 16 amino acids long. Per germline, CDR1 MNHEY and CDR2 SMNVEV (reference sequence). The CDR3 DNA sequence: TGTGCCAGCTCGAATAAGGGAGGGGTATGGGCAGATACGCAGTATTTT. Residues: CASSNKGGVWADTQYF.

V usage is TRBV4-1 and J usage is TRBJ2-1, with D possibly being TRBD1 (6 bases). The germline CDR1 and CDR2 sequences are MGHRA and YSYEKL. This CDR3 contains 16 residues. Trimming shortened V by 3 bases and J by 9 bases, and 21 bases separated the two germline ends. The CDR3 sequence is CASSQARGAGSSEQFF. Here the CDR3 DNA reads TGCGCCAGCAGCCAGGCCAGGGGCGCGGGTAGTAGTGAGCAGTTCTTC.

This clonotype came up many times. The CDR3 sequence: CSAREGYTF. The CDR3 nucleotides are TGCAGTGCTAGAGAAGGCTACACCTTC. The V and J genes are TRBV20-1 and TRBJ1-2; unclear D gene. Germline loops: CDR1 DFQATT, CDR2 SNEGSKA (reference sequence). Trimming pared 0 bases from V and 8 bases from J, leaving 1 base between. The CDR3 totals 9 residues.

The rearrangement uses TRBV20-1 and TRBJ1-2; no definite D call. Trimming left V 3 bases short and J 2 bases short, with 10 bases between. CDR1 DFQATT and CDR2 SNEGSKA come from the germline V gene (reference sequence). The CDR3 runs to 13 residues. The CDR3 region is CSASLRENYGYTF. The CDR3, as DNA: TGCAGTGCTAGTCTAAGGGAAAACTATGGCTACACCTTC.

The chain links TRBV4-1 to TRBJ1-2; no firm D call. CDR3 length equals 16 residues. The germline gives CDR1 MGHRA, CDR2 YSYEKL. Between the trimmed V and J ends, which lost 0 bases and 4 bases, there was a span of 15 bases. This CDR3 is CASSQELGALTYGYTF. In DNA form, the CDR3 reads TGCGCCAGCAGCCAAGAACTGGGCGCCCTCACCTATGGCTACACCTTC.

This clonotype has more than one count but fewer than ten. J is TRBJ2-5 and V is TRBV28; tentatively, D is TRBD2 (6 bases). Between the trimmed V and J ends, which lost 1 base and 5 bases, there was a span of 14 bases. Germline CDR1 MDHEN, CDR2 SYDVKM. This CDR3 has 15 residues. CDR3 sequence reads: CASSLSGRDGETQYF. The CDR3 bases are TGTGCCAGCAGTTTATCTGGGCGGGACGGGGAGACCCAGTACTTC.

This clonotype appeared a few times. The chain employs TRBV20-1 and TRBJ2-1, with D possibly being TRBD2 (6 bases). Between the trimmed V and J ends, which lost 6 bases and 10 bases, there was a span of 13 bases. Germline lookup yields CDR1 DFQATT and CDR2 SNEGSKA (reference sequence). CDR3 length equals 11 residues. The CDR3 reads CSAPRDWEQFF. The CDR3 DNA is TGCAGTGCACCGCGGGATTGGGAGCAGTTCTTC.

This chain uses TRBV20-1 with TRBJ2-7, with D possibly matching TRBD1 (6 bases). This CDR3 is 14 amino acids long. Trimming pared 0 bases from V and 4 bases from J, leaving 13 bases between. Germline V lookup: CDR1 DFQATT, CDR2 SNEGSKA (reference sequence). The CDR3 sequence: CSAREVVRGYEQYF. As DNA, the CDR3 is TGCAGTGCTAGAGAGGTGGTCAGGGGTTACGAGCAGTACTTC.

The J gene is TRBJ2-1, the V gene TRBV5-1; no definite D call. This CDR3 comprises 15 residues. V gave up 2 bases and J gave up 3 bases, with 12 bases separating them. In germline, CDR1 is SGHRS, CDR2 YFSETQ. CDR3 in DNA: TGCGCCAGCAGCTTATGGGGAAGGGACTACAATGAGCAGTTCTTC. Protein: CASSLWGRDYNEQFF. Combining the CDR3 with reference TRBV5-1 and TRBJ2-1 gives the whole variable domain KAGVTQTPRYLIKTRGQQVTLSCSPISGHRSVSWYQQTPGQGLQFLFEYFSETQRNKGNFPGRFSGRQFSNSRSEMNVSTLELGDSALYLCASSLWGRDYNEQFFGPGTRLTVL.

This clonotype showed up just a few times. V is TRBV20-1 and J is TRBJ2-7; D unclear. Germline CDR1 DFQATT, CDR2 SNEGSKA (reference sequence). This CDR3 has 15 residues. V was clipped by 0 bases and J by 6 bases, with 18 bases between them. CDR3 nucleotides: TGCAGTGCTAGAGATTTGCGCGGTGGCTCGGGCGAGCAGTACTTC. It is translated as CSARDLRGGSGEQYF.

This clonotype was seen more than once but under ten times. The rearrangement uses TRBV27 and TRBJ2-7; D is ambiguous. V was clipped by 2 bases and J by 3 bases, with 11 bases between them. The CDR3 covers 14 residues. Germline loops: CDR1 MNHEY, CDR2 SMNVEV (reference sequence). In nucleotides, the CDR3 is TGTGCCAGCAGTTTAAAAGGATCGGGCTACGAGCAGTACTTC. This sequence encodes CASSLKGSGYEQYF.

This clonotype appeared once. The chain is built from TRBV18 and TRBJ2-2, with D unclear. There are 13 residues in the CDR3. The ends were cut back, 5 bases at V and 8 bases at J, with 12 bases in the middle. CDR1 is KGHSH and CDR2 is LQKENI in the germline V gene. The DNA of the CDR3 is TGTGCCAGCTCATCAAAGGTCCGAGGGGAGCTGTTTTTT. Protein: CASSSKVRGELFF.

The chain employs TRBV15 and TRBJ1-5; D unclear. V dropped 1 base and J dropped 5 bases, with 9 bases sitting between them. Germline V gives CDR1 LNHNV, CDR2 YYDKDF (reference sequence). This CDR3 contains 14 residues. The CDR3 region has the DNA TGTGCCACCAGCAGAGTGAGGCGCGATCAGCCCCAGCATTTT. As protein: CATSRVRRDQPQHF.

This clonotype was detected only a few times. The chain joins TRBV10-3 to TRBJ2-1; D gene ambiguous. Germline CDR1 reads ENHRY; CDR2 reads SYGVKD. This CDR3 region has 14 residues. Trimming stripped 4 bases from V and 8 bases from J, with 15 bases between. CDR3 region: CAISVKKAGYEQFF. DNA of the CDR3: TGTGCCATCAGTGTAAAAAAAGCCGGCTATGAGCAGTTCTTC.